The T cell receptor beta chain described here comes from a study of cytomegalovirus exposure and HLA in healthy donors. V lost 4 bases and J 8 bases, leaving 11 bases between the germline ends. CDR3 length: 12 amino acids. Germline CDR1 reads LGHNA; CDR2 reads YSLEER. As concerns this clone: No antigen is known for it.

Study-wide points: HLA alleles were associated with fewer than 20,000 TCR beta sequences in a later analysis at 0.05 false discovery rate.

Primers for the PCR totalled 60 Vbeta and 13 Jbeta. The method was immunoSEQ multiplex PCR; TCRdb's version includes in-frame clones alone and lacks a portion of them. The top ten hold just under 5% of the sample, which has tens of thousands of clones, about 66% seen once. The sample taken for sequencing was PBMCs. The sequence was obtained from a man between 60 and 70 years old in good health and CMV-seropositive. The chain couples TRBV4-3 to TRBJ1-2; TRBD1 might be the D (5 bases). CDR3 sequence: CASSRSGKGYTF. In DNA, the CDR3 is TGCGCCAGCAGCCGGTCAGGGAAGGGCTACACCTTC.